This TCR beta chain is from a study of spatial heterogeneity in lung cancer. The germline CDR1 and CDR2 sequences are PRHDT and FYEKMQ (reference sequence). The CDR3 has 17 amino acids. The V end lost 3 bases, the J end lost 2 bases, and 17 bases lay between the germline ends. Each TCR cDNA molecule carried a unique molecular identifier. Using its own MiXCR run on the 5' RACE reads, TCRdb lists one record per CDR3 protein. The data contain approximately 10,000 distinct CDR3 sequences, around 15% of them singletons. This clonotype has a count of ten or more. Antigen specificity is unknown. Time point described: sample taken at primary tumor resection. In each case, whole RNA from tumor, nontumor lung or frozen PBMC was sequenced unsorted. Patients with untreated early-stage non-small cell lung cancer, numbering some 68, were the donors. General observations from the study: Ubiquitous expanded tumor TCRs appeared in blood more at resection than follow-up.

Here the sequenced sample was PBMCs, taken at surgery. This chain uses TRBV13 with TRBJ2-1; D may be TRBD2 (6 bases). The sequence came from a male donor with early-stage non-small cell lung cancer. The CDR3 sequence: CASSFERRDWTYNEQFF. The DNA of the CDR3 is TGTGCCAGCAGCTTCGAACGCCGGGACTGGACCTACAATGAGCAGTTCTTC.